The sequence of this T cell receptor (beta chain) was determined in a study of T cell repertoires in cytomegalovirus infection. Study-level background: Carrying CMV and the relevant HLA type showed in public TCR beta signatures. Broader study findings: Dominating the ex vivo response were HLA-C-restricted CMV-specific TCR beta clonotypes. Of the TCR beta families, the public ones yielded a cumulative frequency that identified carriers of CMV plus the relevant HLA.

MiXCR, run by TCRdb on the reads, gives a single entry per CDR3 protein. The sample yields around 900,000 distinct CDR3 sequences, around 29% seen once. Per germline, CDR1 MNHNY and CDR2 SVGAGI (reference sequence). The CDR3 has 17 residues. V was cut by 10 bases and J by 0 bases, with 25 bases left in between. In regard to this clonotype: Its matching antigen is unknown. This may be a read error, as it is one base from a much larger clone.

The source of this sequence is a human donor in good health (CMV status not recorded). Some clones in this sample may be carry-over from other donors' samples. This sample comprised cultured CD8+ T cells from PBMCs, obtained from culture after CMV antigen stimulation. The V gene is TRBV6-6, the J gene TRBJ2-7, with D possibly being TRBD1 (6 bases). Here the CDR3 reads CAIRGPKGDQFSYEQYF. The DNA for the CDR3 is TGTGCCATCAGAGGTCCCAAGGGGGATCAGTTCTCCTACGAGCAGTACTTC.